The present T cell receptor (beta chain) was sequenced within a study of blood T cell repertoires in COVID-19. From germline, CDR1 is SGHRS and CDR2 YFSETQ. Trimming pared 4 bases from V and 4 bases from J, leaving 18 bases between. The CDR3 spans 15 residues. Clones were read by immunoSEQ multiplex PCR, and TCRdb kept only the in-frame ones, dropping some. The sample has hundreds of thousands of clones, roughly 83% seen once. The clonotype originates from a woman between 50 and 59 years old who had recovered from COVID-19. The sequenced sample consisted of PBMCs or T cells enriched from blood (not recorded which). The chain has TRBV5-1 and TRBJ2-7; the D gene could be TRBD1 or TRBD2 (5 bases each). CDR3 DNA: TGCGCCAGCAGCCTGGGGAGCCCTCAGGGATACGAGCAGTACTTC. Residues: CASSLGSPQGYEQYF.